The clone carrying this T cell receptor beta chain is judged medium-sized. As yet, its antigen is unknown. This entry belongs to a study of liver allograft versus peripheral blood T cells. At the level of the study: Graft-liver T cell receptor repertoires were compared against recipient peripheral blood repertoires. Whole-study results and caveats: Reports indicated that T cell receptor repertoires inside liver allografts differed from those in peripheral blood.

TCRdb re-derived calls from the reads in MiXCR, one entry per CDR3 protein. The table lists 8,800 or so distinct CDR3 sequences, roughly 18% of them singletons. The source is a human patient who had a liver transplant. Some T cells may trace back to the graft donor.

DNA for the CDR3: TGTGCCAGTAGTATAGAGGGGGACGGTTCACCCCTCCACTTT. This gives the protein CASSIEGDGSPLHF. This rearrangement joins TRBV19 to TRBJ1-6; D may be TRBD1 (5 bases). V lost 0 bases and J 9 bases, leaving 9 bases between the germline ends. Germline CDR1 and CDR2: LNHDA and SQIVND (reference sequence). The CDR3 is made up of 14 amino acids. Together with reference TRBV19 and TRBJ1-6, the CDR3 gives the full variable domain: DGGITQSPKYLFRKEGQNVTLSCEQNLNHDAMYWYRQDPGQGLRLIYYSQIVNDFQKGDIAEGYSVSREKKESFPLTVTSAQKNPTAFYLCASSIEGDGSPLHFGNGTRLTVT.